This T cell receptor beta chain was obtained from a study of blood T cell repertoires in COVID-19. Overall study context: Sites in the United States, Italy and Spain provided acute and convalescent COVID-19 samples. PBMCs, B-cell-depleted T cells, or T cells were the source of the cDNA or gDNA that made up the material.

Authors' data handling: Reference gene primers were amplified, and this amplification served to estimate nucleated cell counts. Sequencing was performed with immunoSEQ multiplex PCR; in TCRdb, only in-frame clones are kept and a portion is missing. V and J calls and clone size are given by that table; D and trimming were obtained from the DNA. The sample holds 200,000 to 300,000 clones, over 75% seen once. The CDR3 is 14 residues long. Trimming removed 3 bases from V and 5 bases from J; junction bases left unmatched: 2. Germline loops: CDR1 MGHRA, CDR2 YSYEKL. This clonotype originated in a man younger than 45 who had recovered from COVID-19. Specimen: peripheral blood. The chain links TRBV4-1 to TRBJ1-3; 9 positions agree with TRBD1. CDR3 DNA: TGCGCCAGCAGCCAGGGGACAGGGAGAAACACCATATATTTT. This sequence encodes CASSQGTGRNTIYF.